This T cell receptor (beta chain) comes out of a study of CD8 T cells in Susac syndrome (dated by TCRdb to between 2019 and 2020). Context from the whole study: Repertoire sequencing was used to test whether CD8+ T cell activation and differentiation in Susac syndrome was antigen driven. What the study reported, not specific to this receptor: The study acknowledged that relatively few individuals were included in the TCR sequencing and HLA analysis.

Reading from cysteine to phenylalanine, the CDR3 counts 14 amino acids. This entry keeps only the CDR3 DNA: 42 bases, framed from base 1. A distance of 13 bases separates the germline ends of V and J, which lose 4 bases and 4 bases respectively. From a lookup of the germline V gene (reference sequence), CDR1 and CDR2 are SEHNR and FQNEAQ. RNA was extracted using the RNeasy kit, and roughly 0.45 to 1 microgram was reverse transcribed with random hexamers. The immunoSEQ multiplex PCR assay, which covers 54 Vbeta and 13 Jbeta segments, was used to amplify TCR beta CDR3 regions. To correct PCR amplification bias, a synthetic template baseline was used for both primer optimization and computational correction. The authors' analysis ran thus. Only productive sequences were kept, with reads annotated to V, D and J genes according to IMGT and analyzed in immunoSEQ Analyzer. Clonality was computed as one minus Shannon entropy normalized by log2 of the number of productive unique sequences. For each patient and control, public and private clones were evaluated among the 100 most prevalent clones. Clones were defined as Susac-specific if absent from the healthy and MS cohorts, from under 1,200 published viral clones and from other ImmuneACCESS disease sequences. TCRdb cleaned the public reads at Q25 with fastp, built clones with MiXCR and kept in-frame beta chains. Merged by CDR3 protein, the rows form single entries marked with the most common genes and DNA. The authors' filters were not applied to this entry. Recorded for this sample are around 180,000 distinct CDR3 sequences; 90% to 97% of them occurred a single time. The top ten clonotypes cover about 0.093% of the sample.

High-throughput TCR beta sequencing profiled peripheral blood CD8+ and CD4+ T cells from healthy donors, Susac syndrome patients and multiple sclerosis patients. Multiple sclerosis controls were treatment-naive patients with stable or active relapsing-remitting disease fulfilling revised McDonald criteria. Bulk CD8+ and CD4+ T cells were purified magnetically by negative isolation, whereas CD8+ TEMRA cells were enriched by FACS. Blood was collected in EDTA tubes and processed within 24 hours, with PBMCs isolated through density gradient centrifugation. PBMCs destined for TCR sequencing were cryopreserved in liquid nitrogen and later thawed in a 37 °C water bath. A purity of at least 90% was achieved for sorted or isolated CD4+, CD8+ and CD8+ TEMRA cells. Points on this clonotype: It lacks a known antigen. Base qualities were left out, and no much larger clone turns up one base away.

In this chain, TRBV7-9 is recombined with TRBJ1-1, with the D gene uncertain. The TCR originated in a human donor with multiple sclerosis. The material sequenced was CD4+ T cells from PBMCs. The DNA reads TGTGCCAGCAGCTCCTTCGGGCCGATCACTGAAGCTTTCTTT. The translation is CASSSFGPITEAFF. With all but the CDR3 taken from the reference TRBV7-9 and TRBJ1-1 genes, the full variable domain is: DTGVSQNPRHKITKRGQNVTFRCDPISEHNRLYWYRQTLGQGPEFLTYFQNEAQLEKSRLLSDRFSAERPKGSFSTLEIQRTEQGDSAMYLCASSSFGPITEAFFGQGTRLTVV.